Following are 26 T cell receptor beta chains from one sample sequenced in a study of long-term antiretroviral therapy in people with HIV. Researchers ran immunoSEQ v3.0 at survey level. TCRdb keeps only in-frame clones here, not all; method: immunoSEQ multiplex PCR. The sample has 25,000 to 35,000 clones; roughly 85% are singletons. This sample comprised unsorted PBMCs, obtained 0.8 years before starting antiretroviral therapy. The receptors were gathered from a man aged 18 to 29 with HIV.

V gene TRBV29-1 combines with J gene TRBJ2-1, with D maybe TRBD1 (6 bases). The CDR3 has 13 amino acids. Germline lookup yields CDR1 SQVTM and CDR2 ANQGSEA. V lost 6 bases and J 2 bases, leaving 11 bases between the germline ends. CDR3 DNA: TGCAGCGTCTCAGGACAGACCTACAATGAGCAGTTCTTC. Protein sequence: CSVSGQTYNEQFF.

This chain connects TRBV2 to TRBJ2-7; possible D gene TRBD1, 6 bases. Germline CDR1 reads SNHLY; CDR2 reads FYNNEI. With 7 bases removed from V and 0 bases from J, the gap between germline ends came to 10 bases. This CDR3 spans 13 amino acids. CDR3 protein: CASNWDNSYEQYF. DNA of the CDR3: TGTGCCAGCAATTGGGACAACTCCTACGAGCAGTACTTC.

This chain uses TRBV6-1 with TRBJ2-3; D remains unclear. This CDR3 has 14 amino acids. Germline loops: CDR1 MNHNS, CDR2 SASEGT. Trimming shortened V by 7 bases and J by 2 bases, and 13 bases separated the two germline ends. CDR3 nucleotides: TGTGCCAGCACCCCAACTCCACCCACAGATACGCAGTATTTT. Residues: CASTPTPPTDTQYF.

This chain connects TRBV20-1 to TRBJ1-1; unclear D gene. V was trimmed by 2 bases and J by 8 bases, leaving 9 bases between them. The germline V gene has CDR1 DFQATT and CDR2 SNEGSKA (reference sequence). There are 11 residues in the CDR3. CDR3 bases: TGCAGTGCTAGACGGGTGATGGAAGCTTTCTTT. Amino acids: CSARRVMEAFF.

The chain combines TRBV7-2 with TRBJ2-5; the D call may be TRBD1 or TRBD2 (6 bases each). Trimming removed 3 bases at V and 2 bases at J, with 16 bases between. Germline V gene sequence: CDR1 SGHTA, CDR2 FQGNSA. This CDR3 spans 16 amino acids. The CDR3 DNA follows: TGTGCCAGCAGCTTCGGGGGACATCACCTGCAAGAGACCCAGTACTTC. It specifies CASSFGGHHLQETQYF. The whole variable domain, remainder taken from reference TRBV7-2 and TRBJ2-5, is GAGVSQSPSNKVTEKGKDVELRCDPISGHTALYWYRQSLGQGLEFLIYFQGNSAPDKSGLPSDRFSAERTGGSVSTLTIQRTQQEDSAVYLCASSFGGHHLQETQYFGPGTRLLVL.

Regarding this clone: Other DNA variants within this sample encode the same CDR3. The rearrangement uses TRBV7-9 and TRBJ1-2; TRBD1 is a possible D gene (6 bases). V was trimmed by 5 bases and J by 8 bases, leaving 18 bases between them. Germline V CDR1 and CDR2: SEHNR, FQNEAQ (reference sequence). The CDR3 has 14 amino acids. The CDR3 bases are TGTGCCAGCAGCCTAGGCACCGGGACATTCGGCTACACCTTC. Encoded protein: CASSLGTGTFGYTF.

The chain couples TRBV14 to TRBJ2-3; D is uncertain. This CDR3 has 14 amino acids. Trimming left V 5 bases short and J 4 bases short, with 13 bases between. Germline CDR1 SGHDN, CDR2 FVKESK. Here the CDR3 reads CASSYRASSDTQYF. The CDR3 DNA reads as TGTGCCAGCAGCTACCGGGCGTCCTCAGATACGCAGTATTTT.

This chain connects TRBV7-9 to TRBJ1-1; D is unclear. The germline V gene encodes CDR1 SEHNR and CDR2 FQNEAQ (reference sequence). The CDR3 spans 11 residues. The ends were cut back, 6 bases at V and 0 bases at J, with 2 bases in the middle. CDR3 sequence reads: CASRVNTEAFF. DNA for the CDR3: TGTGCCAGCAGAGTGAACACTGAAGCTTTCTTT.

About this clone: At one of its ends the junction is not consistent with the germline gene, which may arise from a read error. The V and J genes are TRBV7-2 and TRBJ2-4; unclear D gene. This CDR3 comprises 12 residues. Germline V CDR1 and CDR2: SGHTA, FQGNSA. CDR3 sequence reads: CASSLRRGPVDF. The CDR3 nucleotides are TGTGCCAGCAGCTTACGGCGCGGTCCGGTCGACTTC.

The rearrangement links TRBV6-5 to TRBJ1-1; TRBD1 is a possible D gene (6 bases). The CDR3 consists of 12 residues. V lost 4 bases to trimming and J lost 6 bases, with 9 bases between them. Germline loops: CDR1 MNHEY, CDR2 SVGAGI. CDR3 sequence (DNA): TGTGCCAGCAGTTCTAACAGGGCTGAAGCTTTCTTT. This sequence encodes CASSSNRAEAFF.

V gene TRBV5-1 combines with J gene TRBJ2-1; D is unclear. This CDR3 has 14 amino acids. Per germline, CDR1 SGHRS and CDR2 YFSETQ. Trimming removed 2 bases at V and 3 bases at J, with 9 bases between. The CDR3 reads CASSFDGSYNEQFF. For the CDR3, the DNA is TGCGCCAGCAGCTTCGACGGCAGCTACAATGAGCAGTTCTTC. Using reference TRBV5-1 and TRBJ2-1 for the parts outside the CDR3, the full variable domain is KAGVTQTPRYLIKTRGQQVTLSCSPISGHRSVSWYQQTPGQGLQFLFEYFSETQRNKGNFPGRFSGRQFSNSRSEMNVSTLELGDSALYLCASSFDGSYNEQFFGPGTRLTVL.

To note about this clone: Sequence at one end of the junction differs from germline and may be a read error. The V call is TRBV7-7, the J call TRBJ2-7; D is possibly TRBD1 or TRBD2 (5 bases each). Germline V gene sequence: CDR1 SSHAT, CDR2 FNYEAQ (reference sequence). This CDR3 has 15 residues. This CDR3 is CASSLRGRTEDEQYF. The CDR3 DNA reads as TGTGCTAGCAGCTTACGGGGACGTACAGAGGACGAGCAGTACTTC.

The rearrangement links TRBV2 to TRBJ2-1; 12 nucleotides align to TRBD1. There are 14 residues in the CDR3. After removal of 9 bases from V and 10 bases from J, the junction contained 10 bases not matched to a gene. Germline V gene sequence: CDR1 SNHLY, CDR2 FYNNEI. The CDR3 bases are TGTGCCAGGGCCTCCGGGACAGGGGGCCTGGAGCAGTTCTTC. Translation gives CARASGTGGLEQFF.

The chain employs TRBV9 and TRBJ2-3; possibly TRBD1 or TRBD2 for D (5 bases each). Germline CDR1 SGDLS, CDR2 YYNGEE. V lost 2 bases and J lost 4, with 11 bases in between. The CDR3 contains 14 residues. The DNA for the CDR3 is TGTGCCAGCAGCGTTGAGGGGATGGCAGATACGCAGTATTTT. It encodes CASSVEGMADTQYF.

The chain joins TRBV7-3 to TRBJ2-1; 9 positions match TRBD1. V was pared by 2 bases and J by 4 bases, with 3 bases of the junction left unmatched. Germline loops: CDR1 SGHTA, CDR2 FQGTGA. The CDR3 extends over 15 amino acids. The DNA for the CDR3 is TGTGCCAGCAGCTTACTGGGACAGGGTTACAATGAGCAGTTCTTC. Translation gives CASSLLGQGYNEQFF. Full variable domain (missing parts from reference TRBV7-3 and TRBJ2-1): GAGVSQTPSNKVTEKGKYVELRCDPISGHTALYWYRQSLGQGPEFLIYFQGTGAADDSGLPNDRFFAVRPEGSVSTLKIQRTERGDSAVYLCASSLLGQGYNEQFFGPGTRLTVL.

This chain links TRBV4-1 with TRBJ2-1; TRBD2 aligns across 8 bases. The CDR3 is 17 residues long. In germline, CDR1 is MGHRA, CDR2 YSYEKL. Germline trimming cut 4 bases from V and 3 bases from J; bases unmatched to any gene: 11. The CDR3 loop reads CASSPQAERELYNEQFF. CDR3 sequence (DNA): TGCGCCAGCAGCCCACAGGCAGAGCGGGAGCTCTACAATGAGCAGTTCTTC.

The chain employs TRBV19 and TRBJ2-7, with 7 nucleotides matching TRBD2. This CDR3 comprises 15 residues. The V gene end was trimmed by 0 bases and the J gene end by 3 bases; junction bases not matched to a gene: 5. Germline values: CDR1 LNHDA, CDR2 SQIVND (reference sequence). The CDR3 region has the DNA TGTGCCAGTAGTATAGAGGGAGGGGCCTACTACGAGCAGTACTTC. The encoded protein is CASSIEGGAYYEQYF.

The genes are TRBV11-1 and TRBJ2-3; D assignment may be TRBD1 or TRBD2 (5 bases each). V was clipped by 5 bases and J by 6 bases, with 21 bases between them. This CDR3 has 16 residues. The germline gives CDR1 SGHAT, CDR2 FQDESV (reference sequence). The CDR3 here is CASSREGPGGSDTQYF. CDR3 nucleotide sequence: TGTGCCAGCAGCAGAGAGGGGCCAGGAGGATCCGATACGCAGTATTTT.

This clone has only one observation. The CDR3 DNA is TGTGCCAGTATTAAGCCCCGGGGGCGTTGCACGGAGACCCAGTACTTC. This encodes CASIKPRGRCTETQYF. The rearrangement links TRBV19 to TRBJ2-5; D is possibly TRBD1 or TRBD2 (6 bases each). Germline-derived CDR1 and CDR2 are LNHDA and SQIVND (reference sequence). V lost 7 bases and J 5 bases, leaving 23 bases between the germline ends. The CDR3 sequence is 16 residues long.

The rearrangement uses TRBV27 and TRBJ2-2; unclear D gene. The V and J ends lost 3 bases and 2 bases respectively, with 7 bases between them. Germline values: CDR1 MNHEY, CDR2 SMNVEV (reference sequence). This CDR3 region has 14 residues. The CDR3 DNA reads TGTGCCAGCAGTTTTGGCAAAAACACCGGGGAGCTGTTTTTT. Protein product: CASSFGKNTGELFF.

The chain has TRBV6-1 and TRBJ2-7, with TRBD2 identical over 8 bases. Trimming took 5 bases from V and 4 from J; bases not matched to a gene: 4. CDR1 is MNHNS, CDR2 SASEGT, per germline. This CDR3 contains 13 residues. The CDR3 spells CASSPGGGYEQYF. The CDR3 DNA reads TGTGCCAGCAGTCCCGGGGGGGGGTACGAGCAGTACTTC.

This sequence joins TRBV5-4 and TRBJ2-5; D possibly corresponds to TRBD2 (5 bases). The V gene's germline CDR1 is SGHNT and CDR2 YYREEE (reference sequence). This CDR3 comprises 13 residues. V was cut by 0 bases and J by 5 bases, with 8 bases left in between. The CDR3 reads CASSLGLWETQYF. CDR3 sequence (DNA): TGTGCCAGCAGCTTGGGACTATGGGAGACCCAGTACTTC.

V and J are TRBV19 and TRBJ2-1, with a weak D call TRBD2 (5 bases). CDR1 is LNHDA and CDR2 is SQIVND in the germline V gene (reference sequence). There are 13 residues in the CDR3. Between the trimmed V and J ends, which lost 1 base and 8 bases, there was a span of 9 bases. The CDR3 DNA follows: TGTGCCAGTAGTATAGTGGAGGTGGATGAGCAGTTCTTC. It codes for CASSIVEVDEQFF.

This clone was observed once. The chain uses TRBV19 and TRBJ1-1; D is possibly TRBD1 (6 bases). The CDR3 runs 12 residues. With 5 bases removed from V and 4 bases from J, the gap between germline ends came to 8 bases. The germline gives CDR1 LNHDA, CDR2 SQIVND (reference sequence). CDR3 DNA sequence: TGTGCCAGTAGTGCAGGGGTCACTGAAGCTTTCTTT. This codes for CASSAGVTEAFF.

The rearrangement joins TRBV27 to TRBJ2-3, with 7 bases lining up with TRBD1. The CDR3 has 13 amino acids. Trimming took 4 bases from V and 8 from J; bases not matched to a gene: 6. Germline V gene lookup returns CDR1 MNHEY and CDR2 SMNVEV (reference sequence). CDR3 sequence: CASSSPGQSTQYF. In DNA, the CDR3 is TGTGCCAGCAGTTCCCCGGGACAGTCTACGCAGTATTTT.

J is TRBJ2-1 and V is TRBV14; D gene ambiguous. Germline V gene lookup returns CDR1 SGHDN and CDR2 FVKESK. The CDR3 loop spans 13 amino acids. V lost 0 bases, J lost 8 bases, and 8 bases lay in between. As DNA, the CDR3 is TGTGCCAGCAGCCAAGAATCTCCGTATGAGCAGTTCTTC. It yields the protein CASSQESPYEQFF.